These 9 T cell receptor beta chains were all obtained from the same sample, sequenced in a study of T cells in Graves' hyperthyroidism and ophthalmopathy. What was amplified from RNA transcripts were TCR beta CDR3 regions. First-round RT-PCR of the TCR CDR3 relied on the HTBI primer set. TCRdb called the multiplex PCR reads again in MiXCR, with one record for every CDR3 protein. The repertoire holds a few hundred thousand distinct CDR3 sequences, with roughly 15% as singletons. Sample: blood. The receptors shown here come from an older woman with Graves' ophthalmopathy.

The CDR3 DNA reads as TGTGCCAGCAGTTTAGCGGCTCGCAATCAGCCCCAGCATTTT. It is translated as CASSLAARNQPQHF. The V call is TRBV12-3 or TRBV12-4, the J call TRBJ1-5, with D hard to call. The CDR3 has 14 amino acids. The germline V and J ends were trimmed by 0 bases and 2 bases, with 5 bases remaining between them.

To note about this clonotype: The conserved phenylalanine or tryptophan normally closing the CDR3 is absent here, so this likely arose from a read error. CDR3 amino acids: CSGRLAGGSYNEQFS. For the CDR3, the DNA is TGCAGCGGCCGACTAGCGGGAGGCTCCTACAATGAGCAGTTCTCC. The chain has TRBV29-1 and TRBJ2-1, with TRBD2 matching over 13 bases. Germline trimming cut 7 bases from V and 0 bases from J; bases unmatched to any gene: 3. Germline CDR1 SQVTM, CDR2 ANQGSEA. The CDR3 runs to 15 residues.

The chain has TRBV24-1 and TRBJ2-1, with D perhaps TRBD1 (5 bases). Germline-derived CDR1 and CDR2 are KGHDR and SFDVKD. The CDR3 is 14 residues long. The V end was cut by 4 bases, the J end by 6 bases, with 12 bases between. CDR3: CATSDNPDSNEQFF. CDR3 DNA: TGTGCCACCAGTGACAATCCCGACAGCAATGAGCAGTTCTTC.

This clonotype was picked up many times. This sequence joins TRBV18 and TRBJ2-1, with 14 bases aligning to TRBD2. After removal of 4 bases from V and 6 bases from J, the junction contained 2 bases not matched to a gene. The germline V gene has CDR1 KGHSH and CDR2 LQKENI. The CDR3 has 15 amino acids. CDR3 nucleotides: TGTGCCAGCTCACTGACTAGCGGGAGGGGCAATGAGCAGTTCTTC. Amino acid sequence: CASSLTSGRGNEQFF.

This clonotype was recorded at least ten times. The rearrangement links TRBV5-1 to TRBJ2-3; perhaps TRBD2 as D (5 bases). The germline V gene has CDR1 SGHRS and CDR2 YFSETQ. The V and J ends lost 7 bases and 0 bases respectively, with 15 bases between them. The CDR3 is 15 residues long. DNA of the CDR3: TGCGCCAGCGTCCCGGGATCGACGAGCACAGATACGCAGTATTTT. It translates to CASVPGSTSTDTQYF.

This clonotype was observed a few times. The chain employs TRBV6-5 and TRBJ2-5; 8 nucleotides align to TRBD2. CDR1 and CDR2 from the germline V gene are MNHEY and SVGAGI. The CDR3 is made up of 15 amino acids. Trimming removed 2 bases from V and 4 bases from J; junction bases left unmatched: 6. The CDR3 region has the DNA TGTGCCAGCAGTTACCCGGGACGGGGGGGAGAGACCCAGTACTTC. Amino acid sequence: CASSYPGRGGETQYF.

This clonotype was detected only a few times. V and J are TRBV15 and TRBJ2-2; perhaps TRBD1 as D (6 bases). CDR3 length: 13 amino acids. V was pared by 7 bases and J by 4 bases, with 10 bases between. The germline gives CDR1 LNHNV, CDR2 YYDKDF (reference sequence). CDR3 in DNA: TGTGCCACCAAGCAGGGGATCACCGGGGAGCTGTTTTTT. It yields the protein CATKQGITGELFF.

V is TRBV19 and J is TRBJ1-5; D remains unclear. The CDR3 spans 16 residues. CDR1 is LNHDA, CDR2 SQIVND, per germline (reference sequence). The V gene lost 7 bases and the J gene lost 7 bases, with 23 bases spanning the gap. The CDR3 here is CASTPGGQVQNQPQHF. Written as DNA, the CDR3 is TGTGCCAGTACCCCGGGAGGGCAGGTTCAAAACCAGCCCCAGCATTTT.

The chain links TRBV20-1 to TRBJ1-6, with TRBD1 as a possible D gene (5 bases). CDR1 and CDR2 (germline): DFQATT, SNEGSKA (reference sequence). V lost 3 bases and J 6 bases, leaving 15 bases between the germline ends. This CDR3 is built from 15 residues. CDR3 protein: CSARRGIKFNSPLHF. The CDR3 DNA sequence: TGCAGTGCTAGGAGGGGCATAAAATTTAATTCACCCCTCCACTTT.